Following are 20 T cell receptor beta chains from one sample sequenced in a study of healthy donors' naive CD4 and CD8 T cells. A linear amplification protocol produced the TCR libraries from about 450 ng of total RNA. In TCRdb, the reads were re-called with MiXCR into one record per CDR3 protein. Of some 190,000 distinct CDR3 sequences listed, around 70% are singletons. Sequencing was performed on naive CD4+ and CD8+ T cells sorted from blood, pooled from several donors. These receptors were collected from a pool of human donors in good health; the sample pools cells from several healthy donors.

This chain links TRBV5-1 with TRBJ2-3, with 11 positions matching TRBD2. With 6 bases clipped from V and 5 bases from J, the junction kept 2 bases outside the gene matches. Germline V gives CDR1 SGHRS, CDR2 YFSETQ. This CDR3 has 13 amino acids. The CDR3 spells CASTTSGVDTQYF. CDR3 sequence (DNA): TGCGCCAGCACGACTAGCGGGGTAGATACGCAGTATTTT.

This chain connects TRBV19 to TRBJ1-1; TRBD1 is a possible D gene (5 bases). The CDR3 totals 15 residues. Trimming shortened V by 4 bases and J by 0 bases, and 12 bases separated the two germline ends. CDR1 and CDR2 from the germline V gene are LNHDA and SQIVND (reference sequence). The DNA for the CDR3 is TGTGCCAGTAGTACCTTGGGACGCTTGAACACTGAAGCTTTCTTT. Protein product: CASSTLGRLNTEAFF.

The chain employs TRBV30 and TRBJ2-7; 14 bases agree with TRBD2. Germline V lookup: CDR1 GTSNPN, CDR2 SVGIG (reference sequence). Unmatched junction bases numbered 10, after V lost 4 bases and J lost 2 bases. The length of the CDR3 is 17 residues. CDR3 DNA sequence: TGTGCCTGGACCTCGGGGACTAGCGGGAGTTTCACCTACGAGCAGTACTTC. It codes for CAWTSGTSGSFTYEQYF.

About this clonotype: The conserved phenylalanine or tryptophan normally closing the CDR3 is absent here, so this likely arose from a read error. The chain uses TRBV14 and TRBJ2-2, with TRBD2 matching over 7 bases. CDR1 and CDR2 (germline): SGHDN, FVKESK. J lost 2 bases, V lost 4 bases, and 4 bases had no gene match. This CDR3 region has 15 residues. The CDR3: CASSPSGANTGELFS. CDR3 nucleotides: TGTGCCAGCAGCCCCAGCGGGGCCAACACCGGGGAGCTGTTTTCT.

CDR3 in DNA: TGTGCCAGCAGCTGGGTGAGGTCTGACGCTGAAGCTTTCTTT. This encodes CASSWVRSDAEAFF. This chain links TRBV6-6 with TRBJ1-1; D is undetermined. V lost 6 bases to trimming and J lost 6 bases, with 17 bases between them. The CDR3 covers 14 residues. The germline CDR1 and CDR2 sequences are MNHNY and SVGAGI (reference sequence).

CDR3 region: CASSPYEGSGANVLTF. CDR3 bases: TGTGCCAGCAGTCCCTACGAAGGTTCTGGGGCCAACGTCCTGACTTTC. The genes are TRBV27 and TRBJ2-6; D uncertain. The CDR3 spans 16 residues. V shed 5 bases and J shed 1 base, with 12 bases lying between them. The germline CDR1 and CDR2 sequences are MNHEY and SMNVEV (reference sequence).

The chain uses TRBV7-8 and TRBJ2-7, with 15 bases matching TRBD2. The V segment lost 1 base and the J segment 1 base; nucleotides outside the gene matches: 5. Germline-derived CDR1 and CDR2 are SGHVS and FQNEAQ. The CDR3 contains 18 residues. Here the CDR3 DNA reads TGTGCCAGCAGCTTAGGGACTAGCGGGAGGGCCGTATCCTACGAGCAGTACTTC. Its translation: CASSLGTSGRAVSYEQYF. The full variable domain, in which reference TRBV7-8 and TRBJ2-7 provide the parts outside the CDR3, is GAGVSQSPRYKVAKRGQDVALRCDPISGHVSLFWYQQALGQGPEFLTYFQNEAQLDKSGLPSDRFFAERPEGSVSTLKIQRTQQEDSAVYLCASSLGTSGRAVSYEQYFGPGTRLTVT.

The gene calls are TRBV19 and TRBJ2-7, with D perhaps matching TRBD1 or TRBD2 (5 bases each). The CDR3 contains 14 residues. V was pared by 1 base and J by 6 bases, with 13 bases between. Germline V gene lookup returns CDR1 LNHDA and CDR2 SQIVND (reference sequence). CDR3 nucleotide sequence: TGTGCCAGTAGTATAGCTTCGAGGGGTCCCGAGCAGTACTTC. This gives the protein CASSIASRGPEQYF.

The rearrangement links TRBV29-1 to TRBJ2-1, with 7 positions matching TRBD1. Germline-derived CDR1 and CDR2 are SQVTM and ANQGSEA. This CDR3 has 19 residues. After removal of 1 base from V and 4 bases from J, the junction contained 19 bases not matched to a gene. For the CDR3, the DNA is TGCAGCGTTGAAGGTTCGTTACTTAGACAGGGAAAAGCATACAATGAGCAGTTCTTC. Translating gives CSVEGSLLRQGKAYNEQFF.

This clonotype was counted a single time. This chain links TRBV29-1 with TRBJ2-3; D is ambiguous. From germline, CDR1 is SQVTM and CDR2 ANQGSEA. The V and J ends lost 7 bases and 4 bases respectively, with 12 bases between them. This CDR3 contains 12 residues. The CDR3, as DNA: TGCAGCGGACAATTAATGCCAGATACGCAGTATTTT. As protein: CSGQLMPDTQYF.

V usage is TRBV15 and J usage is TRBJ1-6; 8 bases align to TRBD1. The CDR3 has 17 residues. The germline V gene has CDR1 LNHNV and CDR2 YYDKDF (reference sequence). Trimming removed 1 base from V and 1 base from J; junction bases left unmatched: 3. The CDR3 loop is CATSRVTGGSYNSPLHF. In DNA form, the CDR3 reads TGTGCCACCAGCAGAGTCACAGGGGGATCCTATAATTCACCCCTCCACTTT.

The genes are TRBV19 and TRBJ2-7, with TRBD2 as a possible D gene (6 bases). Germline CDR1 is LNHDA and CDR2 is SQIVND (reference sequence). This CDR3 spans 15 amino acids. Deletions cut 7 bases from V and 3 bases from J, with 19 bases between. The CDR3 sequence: CASKGRAGISYEQYF. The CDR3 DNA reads TGTGCCAGTAAAGGAAGGGCGGGGATTAGCTACGAGCAGTACTTC.

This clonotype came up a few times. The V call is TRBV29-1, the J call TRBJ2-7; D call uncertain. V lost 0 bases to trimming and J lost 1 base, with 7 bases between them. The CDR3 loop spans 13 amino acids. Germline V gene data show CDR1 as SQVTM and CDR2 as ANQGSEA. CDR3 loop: CSVEDRVSYEQYF. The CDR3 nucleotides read TGCAGCGTTGAAGATCGAGTTTCCTACGAGCAGTACTTC.

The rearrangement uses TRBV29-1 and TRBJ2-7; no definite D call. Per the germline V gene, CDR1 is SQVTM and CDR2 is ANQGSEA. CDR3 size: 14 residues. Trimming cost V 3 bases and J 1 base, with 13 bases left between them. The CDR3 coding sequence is TGCAGCGTTGAGCCGGCTGGCAGATCCTACGAGCAGTACTTC. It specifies CSVEPAGRSYEQYF.

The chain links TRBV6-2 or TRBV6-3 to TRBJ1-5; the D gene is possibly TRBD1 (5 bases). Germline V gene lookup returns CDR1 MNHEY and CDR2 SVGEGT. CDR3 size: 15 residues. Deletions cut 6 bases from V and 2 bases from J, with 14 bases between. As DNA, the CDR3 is TGTGCCAGCAGCTCAGGGCCCCTCGGCAATCAGCCCCAGCATTTT. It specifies CASSSGPLGNQPQHF.

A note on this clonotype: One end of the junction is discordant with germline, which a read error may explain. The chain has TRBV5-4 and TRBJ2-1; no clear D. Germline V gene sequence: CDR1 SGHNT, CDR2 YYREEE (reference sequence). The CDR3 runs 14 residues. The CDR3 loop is CASSLISVDNEQFF. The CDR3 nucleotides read TGCGCCAGCAGCTTAATATCCGTTGACAATGAGCAGTTCTTC.

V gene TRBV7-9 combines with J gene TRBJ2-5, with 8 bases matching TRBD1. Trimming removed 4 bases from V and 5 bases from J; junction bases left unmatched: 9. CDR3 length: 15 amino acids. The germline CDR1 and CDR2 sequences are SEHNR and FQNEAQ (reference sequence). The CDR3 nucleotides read TGTGCCAGCAGCTCGGACGCAGGGGGCCTTGAGACCCAGTACTTC. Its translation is CASSSDAGGLETQYF. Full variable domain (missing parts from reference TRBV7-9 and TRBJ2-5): DTGVSQNPRHKITKRGQNVTFRCDPISEHNRLYWYRQTLGQGPEFLTYFQNEAQLEKSRLLSDRFSAERPKGSFSTLEIQRTEQGDSAMYLCASSSDAGGLETQYFGPGTRLLVL.

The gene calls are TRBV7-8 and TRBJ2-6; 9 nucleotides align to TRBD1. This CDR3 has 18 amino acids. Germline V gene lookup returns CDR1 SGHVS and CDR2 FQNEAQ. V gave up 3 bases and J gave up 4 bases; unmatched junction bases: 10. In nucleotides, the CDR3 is TGTGCCAGCAGCTTCACACAGGGGGCCCTTGGCGGGGCCAACGTCCTGACTTTC. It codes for CASSFTQGALGGANVLTF.

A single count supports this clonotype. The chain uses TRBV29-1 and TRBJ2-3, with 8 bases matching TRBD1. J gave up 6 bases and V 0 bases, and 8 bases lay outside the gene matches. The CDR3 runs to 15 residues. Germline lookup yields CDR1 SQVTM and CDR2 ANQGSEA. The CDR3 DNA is TGCAGCGTTGAAGATAATCAGGGGGCGCGCGATACGCAGTATTTT. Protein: CSVEDNQGARDTQYF.

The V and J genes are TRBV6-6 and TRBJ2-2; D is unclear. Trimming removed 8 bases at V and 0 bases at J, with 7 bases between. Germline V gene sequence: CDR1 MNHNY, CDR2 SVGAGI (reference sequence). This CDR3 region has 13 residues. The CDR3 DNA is TGTGCCAGCGGCGGCACGAACACCGGGGAGCTGTTTTTT. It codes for CASGGTNTGELFF.